The present T cell receptor (beta chain) was sequenced within a study of CD8+ T cells in alopecia areata (dated by TCRdb to the late 2010s). Some background on the complete study: Treated patients were enrolled in an open-label pilot trial of oral tofacitinib, 5 to 10 mg twice daily, for moderate-to-severe alopecia areata. For the treated patients, the SALT score, which quantifies what percentage of scalp surface area is affected, served as the measure of disease severity. Tofacitinib was administered for 6 to 18 months, and 6 months of follow-up off drug were then conducted to assess delayed response and recurrence. Amplification of TCRbeta CDR3 regions was done by immunoSEQ multiplex PCR using 35 Vbeta forward primers and 13 Jbeta reverse primers. RNA came from the PAXgene miRNA kit for fixed scalp, the miRNeasy kit for PBMCs, and the RNeasy kit for mouse skin. The study used high-throughput TCRbeta sequencing to examine T cell clonal expansion in alopecia areata, in both the C3H/HeJ mouse model and human patients. Tofacitinib-treated patients had biopsies at baseline and at 4 and 24 weeks of treatment, with a later scalp biopsy in several patients. On the human side, TCRbeta sequencing was run on scalp tissue and on sorted CD4+ and CD8+ peripheral blood T cells from healthy controls and from alopecia areata patients with either patchy or totalis/universalis disease. Clonality in the scalp was compared among normal scalp (n=4), patchy alopecia areata scalp (n=8), and alopecia totalis/universalis scalp (n=8).

For CDR1 and CDR2, the germline V gene lists SGHRS and YFSETQ. The CDR3, from cysteine to phenylalanine, totals 17 residues. Only the CDR3 region is kept as DNA, spanning 51 bases read in frame from base 1. Germline trimming amounts to 0 bases on V and 2 bases on J, with 8 as the count of junction bases outside the gene matches. Library preparation used the immunoSEQ multiplex PCR assay. To provide template for TCR sequencing, every sample had RNA extracted and reverse transcribed into cDNA. SuperScript III was used to make first-strand cDNA, primed with a 2:1 mix of oligo-dT and random hexamers. Amplification bias was assessed with a synthetic immune receptor repertoire, and residual bias was removed computationally. As for how the authors treated the data: After raw reads were preprocessed to remove errors, the CDR3 was defined following IMGT conventions as running from the conserved cysteine to phenylalanine. Clonality was computed as 1 minus the Shannon entropy, with the entropy normalized by log2 of the number of productive unique TCRs. Whether scalp clones were CD4 or CD8 was inferred by matching scalp TCRbeta sequences against CD4 and CD8 repertoires sorted from blood. Entries here come from immuneACCESS through TCRdb and include only in-frame sequences with V and J called. Some clones fail to appear in such tables; in the studies checked, an unresolved V gene covers under half of the shortfall, and the cause of the remainder is unknown. V, J and clone size are those of that table, while D and trimming were read from the DNA. For this sample the table gives 150,000 to 200,000 clones, of which roughly three fifths were detected only once. The leading ten clones occupy approximately 1.3% of the sample.

What the study reported, not specific to this receptor: Unlike mouse skin, which is dominated by gammadelta T cells, normal human skin has resident alphabeta T cells that are also sequenced, and this complicates analysis of the scalp TCR repertoire. Many expanded lesional clones persisted in scalp and blood during tofacitinib treatment, which may partly explain relapse after stopping treatment. Compared with mice, TCR sequences shared between patients were less clear, possibly partly because of HLA diversity across the patient population. Lesional scalp, especially in alopecia totalis/universalis, showed higher clonality and more expanded CD8+ clones than normal scalp, suggesting antigenic drive. Because the treated cohort was small and had just a single nonresponder, larger studies are needed to establish links between baseline CD8+ expansion and response. Tofacitinib significantly decreased scalp clonality and the number of expanded CD8+ clones among the top 100 scalp clones.

In the paper's terms, the treatment or condition label means: oral pan-JAK inhibitor, 5-10 mg twice daily. Lesional scalp punch biopsies and peripheral blood were obtained from alopecia areata patients. PBMCs were isolated by density centrifugation and stained for CD3, CD4 and CD8, and CD4+ and CD8+ T cells were sorted on a FACSAria. Notes on this clone: Its target antigen remains unknown. It has no much larger one-base neighbor in the sample; base qualities were not kept.

The sequence joins TRBV5-1 to TRBJ1-5, with 7 bases matching TRBD1. The TCR originated in a human donor with alopecia areata. This specimen was CD4+ T cells sorted from blood, taken around week 47, from a patient treated with tofacitinib. The CDR3 protein sequence reads: CASSLGAPDRGNQPQHF. The nucleotide sequence reads as follows: TGCGCCAGCAGCTTGGGGGCTCCCGACAGGGGCAATCAGCCCCAGCATTTT.